This T cell receptor beta chain appears in the sequencing data of a study of control samples from healthy donors and cancer patients. This clone was seen only a few times. Sequencing was performed with immunoSEQ multiplex PCR; in TCRdb, only in-frame clones are kept and a portion is missing. This table has over 110,000 clones, approximately 91% appearing once. V lost 7 bases and J 9 bases, leaving 13 bases between the germline ends. Germline V lookup: CDR1 SGHVS, CDR2 FQNEAQ. The CDR3 length is 12 residues. The source of this sequence is a woman in her twenties or thirties in good health. Sequenced input: blood. The V and J genes are TRBV7-8 and TRBJ2-1, with D perhaps matching TRBD2 (7 bases). CDR3 loop: CASTSRGGEQFF. As DNA, the CDR3 is TGTGCCAGCACCTCAAGGGGGGGTGAGCAGTTCTTC.